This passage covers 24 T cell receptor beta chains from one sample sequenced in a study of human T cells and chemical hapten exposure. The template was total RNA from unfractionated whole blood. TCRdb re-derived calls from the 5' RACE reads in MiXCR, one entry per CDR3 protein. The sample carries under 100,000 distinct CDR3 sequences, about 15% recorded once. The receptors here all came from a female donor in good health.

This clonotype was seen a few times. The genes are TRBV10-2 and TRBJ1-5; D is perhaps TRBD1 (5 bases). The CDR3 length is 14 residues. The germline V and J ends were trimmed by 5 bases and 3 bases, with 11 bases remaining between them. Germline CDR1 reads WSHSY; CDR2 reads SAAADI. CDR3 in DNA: TGCGCCAGCAGTTGGGGACTCTCCAATCAGCCCCAGCATTTT. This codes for CASSWGLSNQPQHF.

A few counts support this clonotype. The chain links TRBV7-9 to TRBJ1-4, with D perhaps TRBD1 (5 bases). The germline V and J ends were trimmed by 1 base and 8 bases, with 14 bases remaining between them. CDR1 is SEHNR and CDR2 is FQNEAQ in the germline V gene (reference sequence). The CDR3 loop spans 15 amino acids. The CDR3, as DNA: TGTGCCAGCAGCTTAGATGAGGGGTTGGGAGAAAAACTGTTTTTT. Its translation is CASSLDEGLGEKLFF.

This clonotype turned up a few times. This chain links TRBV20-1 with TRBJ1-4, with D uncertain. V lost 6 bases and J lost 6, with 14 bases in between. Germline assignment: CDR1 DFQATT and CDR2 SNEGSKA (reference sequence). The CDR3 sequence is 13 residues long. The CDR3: CSAPSIRDEKLFF. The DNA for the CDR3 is TGCAGTGCCCCCTCCATAAGAGATGAAAAACTGTTTTTT.

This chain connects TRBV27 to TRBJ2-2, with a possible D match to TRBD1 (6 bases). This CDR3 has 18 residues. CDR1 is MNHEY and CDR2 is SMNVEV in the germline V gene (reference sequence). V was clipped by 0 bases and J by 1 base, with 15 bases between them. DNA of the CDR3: TGTGCCAGCAGTTTATCCTACAGGGTCCTTGGGAACACCGGGGAGCTGTTTTTT. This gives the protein CASSLSYRVLGNTGELFF.

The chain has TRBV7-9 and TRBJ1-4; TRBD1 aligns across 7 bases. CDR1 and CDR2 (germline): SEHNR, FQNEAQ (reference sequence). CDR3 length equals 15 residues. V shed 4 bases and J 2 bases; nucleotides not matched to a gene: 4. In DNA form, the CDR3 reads TGTGCCAGCAGCTCGGACAGGTGGACTAATGAAAAACTGTTTTTT. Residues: CASSSDRWTNEKLFF.

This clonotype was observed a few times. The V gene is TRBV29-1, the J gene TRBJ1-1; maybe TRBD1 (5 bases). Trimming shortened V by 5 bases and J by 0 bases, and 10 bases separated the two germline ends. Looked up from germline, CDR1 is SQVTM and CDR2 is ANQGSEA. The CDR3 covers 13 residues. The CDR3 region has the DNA TGCAGCGTTCTGGGACGGCTGAACACTGAAGCTTTCTTT. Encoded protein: CSVLGRLNTEAFF. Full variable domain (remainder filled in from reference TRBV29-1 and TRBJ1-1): SAVISQKPSRDICQRGTSLTIQCQVDSQVTMMFWYRQQPGQSLTLIATANQGSEATYESGFVIDKFPISRPNLTFSTLTVSNMSPEDSSIYLCSVLGRLNTEAFFGQGTRLTVV.

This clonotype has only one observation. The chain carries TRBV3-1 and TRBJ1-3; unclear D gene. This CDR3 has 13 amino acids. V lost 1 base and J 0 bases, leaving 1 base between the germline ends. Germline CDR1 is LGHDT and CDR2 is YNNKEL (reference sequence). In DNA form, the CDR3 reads TGTGCCAGCAGCCAAGCCTCTGGAAACACCATATATTTT. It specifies CASSQASGNTIYF.

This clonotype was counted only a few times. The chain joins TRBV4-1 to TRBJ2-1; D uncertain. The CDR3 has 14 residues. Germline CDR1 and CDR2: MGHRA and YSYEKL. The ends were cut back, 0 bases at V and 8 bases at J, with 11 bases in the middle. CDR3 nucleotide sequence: TGCGCCAGCAGCCAAGATTTCGGCAGCCATGAGCAGTTCTTC. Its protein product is CASSQDFGSHEQFF.

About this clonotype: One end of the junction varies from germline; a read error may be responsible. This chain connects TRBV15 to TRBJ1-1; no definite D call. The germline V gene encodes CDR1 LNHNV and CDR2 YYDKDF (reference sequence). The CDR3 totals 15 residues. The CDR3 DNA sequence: TGTGCCGCCAGCAGAGAGAAGGGAATGAACACTGAAGCTTTCTTT. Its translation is CAASREKGMNTEAFF.

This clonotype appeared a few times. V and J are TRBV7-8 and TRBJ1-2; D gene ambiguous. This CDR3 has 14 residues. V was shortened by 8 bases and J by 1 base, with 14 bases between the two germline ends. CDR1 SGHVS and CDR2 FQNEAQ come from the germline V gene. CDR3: CASARTSSNYGYTF. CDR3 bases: TGTGCCAGCGCCAGGACGTCGAGTAACTATGGCTACACCTTC.

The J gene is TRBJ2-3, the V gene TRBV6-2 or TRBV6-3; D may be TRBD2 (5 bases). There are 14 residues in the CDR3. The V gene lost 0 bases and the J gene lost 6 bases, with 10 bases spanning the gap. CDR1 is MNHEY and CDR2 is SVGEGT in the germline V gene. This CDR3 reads CASSYSVRGDTQYF. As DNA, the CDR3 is TGTGCCAGCAGTTACTCTGTCAGAGGGGATACGCAGTATTTT.

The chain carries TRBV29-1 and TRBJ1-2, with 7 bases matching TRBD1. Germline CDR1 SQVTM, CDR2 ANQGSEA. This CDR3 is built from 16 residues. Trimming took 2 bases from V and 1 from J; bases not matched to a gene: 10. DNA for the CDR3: TGCAGCGTTGAAATTTTTCCGGGACAGCGTAACTATGGCTACACCTTC. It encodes CSVEIFPGQRNYGYTF.

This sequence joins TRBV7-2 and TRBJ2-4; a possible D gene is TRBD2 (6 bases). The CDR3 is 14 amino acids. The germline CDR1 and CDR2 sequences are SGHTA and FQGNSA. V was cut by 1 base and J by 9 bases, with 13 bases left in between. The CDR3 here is CASSLVRESTIQYF. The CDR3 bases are TGTGCCAGCAGCTTAGTCCGGGAGAGTACCATTCAGTACTTC.

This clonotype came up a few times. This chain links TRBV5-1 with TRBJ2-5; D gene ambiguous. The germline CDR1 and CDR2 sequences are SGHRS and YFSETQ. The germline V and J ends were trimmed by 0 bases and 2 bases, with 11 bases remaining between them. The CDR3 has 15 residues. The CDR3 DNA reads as TGCGCCAGCAGCTTGGGTCACCTATTACAAGAGACCCAGTACTTC. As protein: CASSLGHLLQETQYF.

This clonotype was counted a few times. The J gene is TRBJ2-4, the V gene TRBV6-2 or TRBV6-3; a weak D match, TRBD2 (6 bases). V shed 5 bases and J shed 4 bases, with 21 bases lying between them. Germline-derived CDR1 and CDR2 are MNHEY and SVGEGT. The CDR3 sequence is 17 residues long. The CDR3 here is CASSPFVGTHSKNIQYF. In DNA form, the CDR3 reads TGTGCCAGCAGTCCCTTCGTGGGGACTCACTCAAAAAACATTCAGTACTTC.

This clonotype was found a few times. The CDR3 nucleotides are TGTGCCAGCAGTTTAGTAGGTGAACAGGAGGGATCTGGAAACACCATATATTTT. Its protein product is CASSLVGEQEGSGNTIYF. The J gene is TRBJ1-3, the V gene TRBV12-3 or TRBV12-4; possible D gene TRBD1, 5 bases. V was cut by 1 base and J by 1 base, with 17 bases left in between. This CDR3 spans 18 amino acids.

CDR3 in DNA: TGTGCCAGTAGCGGACAGGGGGTCAACGAGCAGTACTTC. Its protein is CASSGQGVNEQYF. The J gene is TRBJ2-7, the V gene TRBV6-5, with 10 bases fitting TRBD1. The CDR3 totals 13 residues. The junction had 7 bases not matched to a gene; V was cut back by 9 bases and J by 5 bases. Germline CDR1 MNHEY, CDR2 SVGAGI.

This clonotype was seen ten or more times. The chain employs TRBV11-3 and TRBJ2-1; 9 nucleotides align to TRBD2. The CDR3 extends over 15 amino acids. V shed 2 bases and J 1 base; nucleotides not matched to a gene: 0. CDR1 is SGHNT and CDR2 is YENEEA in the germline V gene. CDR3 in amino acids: CASSLLAGSYNEQFF. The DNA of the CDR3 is TGTGCCAGCAGCTTACTAGCGGGATCCTACAATGAGCAGTTCTTC.

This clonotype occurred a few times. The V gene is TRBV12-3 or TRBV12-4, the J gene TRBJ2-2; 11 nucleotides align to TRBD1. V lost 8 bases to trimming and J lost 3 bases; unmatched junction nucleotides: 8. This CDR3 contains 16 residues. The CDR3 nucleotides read TGTGCCAGCCAGGTGCCGGGACAGGGGGACACCGGGGAGCTGTTTTTT. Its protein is CASQVPGQGDTGELFF.

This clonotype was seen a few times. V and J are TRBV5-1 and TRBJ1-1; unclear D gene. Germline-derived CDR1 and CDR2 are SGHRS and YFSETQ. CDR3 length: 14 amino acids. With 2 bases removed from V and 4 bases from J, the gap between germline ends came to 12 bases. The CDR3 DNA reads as TGCGCCAGCAGCTTTTCTTCGGCAGGCACTGAAGCTTTCTTT. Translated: CASSFSSAGTEAFF.

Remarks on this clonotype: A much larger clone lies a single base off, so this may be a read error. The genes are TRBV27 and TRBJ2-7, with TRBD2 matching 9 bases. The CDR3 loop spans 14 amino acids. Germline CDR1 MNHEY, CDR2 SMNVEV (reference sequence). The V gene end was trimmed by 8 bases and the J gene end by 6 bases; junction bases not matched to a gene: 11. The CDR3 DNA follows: TGTGCCAGCGGTGAAGCGGGAGGCCTAACCGAGCAGTACTTC. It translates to CASGEAGGLTEQYF.

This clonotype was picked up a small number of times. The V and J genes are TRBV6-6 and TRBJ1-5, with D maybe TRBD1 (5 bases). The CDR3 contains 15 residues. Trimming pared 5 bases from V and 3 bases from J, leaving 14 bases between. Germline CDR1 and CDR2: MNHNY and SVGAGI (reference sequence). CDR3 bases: TGTGCCAGCAGTATTAAGTTTGGGGCCAATCAGCCCCAGCATTTT. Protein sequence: CASSIKFGANQPQHF.

Here the CDR3 reads CASSPRGQMDTQYF. As DNA, the CDR3 is TGTGCCAGCAGCCCCCGCGGACAGATGGATACGCAGTATTTT. V and J are TRBV7-9 and TRBJ2-3, with D perhaps TRBD1 (6 bases). The CDR3 length is 14 residues. Germline CDR1 and CDR2: SEHNR and FQNEAQ (reference sequence). V dropped 5 bases and J dropped 6 bases, with 15 bases sitting between them.

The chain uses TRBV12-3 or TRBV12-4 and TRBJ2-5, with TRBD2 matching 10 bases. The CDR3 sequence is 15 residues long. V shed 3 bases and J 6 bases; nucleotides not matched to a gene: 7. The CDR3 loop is CASSFLSGGRKTQYF. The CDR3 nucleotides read TGTGCCAGCAGTTTCCTTAGCGGGGGGAGAAAGACCCAGTACTTC.